One and the same sample provided the 14 T cell receptor beta chains below, sequenced in a study of blood T cell repertoires in COVID-19. TCRdb's copy holds only in-frame clones and misses some; the assay was immunoSEQ multiplex PCR. Among approximately 240,000 clones listed, about 88% were seen once. Input material: peripheral blood. The receptors shown here come from a woman between 40 and 50 years old who had recovered from COVID-19.

The chain is built from TRBV4-1 and TRBJ1-4, with a weak D call TRBD1 (5 bases). The germline V gene encodes CDR1 MGHRA and CDR2 YSYEKL. This CDR3 comprises 16 residues. V was shortened by 3 bases and J by 0 bases, with 11 bases between the two germline ends. In DNA, the CDR3 is TGCGCCAGCAGCCAGGGTCGACAGACAACTAATGAAAAACTGTTTTTT. Encoded protein: CASSQGRQTTNEKLFF.

The V and J genes are TRBV7-3 and TRBJ2-5; TRBD1 aligns across 7 bases. J lost 4 bases, V lost 5 bases, and 19 bases had no gene match. Germline CDR1 and CDR2: SGHTA and FQGTGA. The CDR3 runs 18 residues. Here the CDR3 reads CASSLRGVGTEVPETQYF. The CDR3 bases are TGTGCCAGCAGCCTAAGGGGCGTGGGGACAGAGGTTCCAGAGACCCAGTACTTC.

V and J are TRBV6-4 and TRBJ2-7; D unclear. V was shortened by 7 bases and J by 2 bases, with 18 bases between the two germline ends. The CDR3 has 15 residues. Germline-derived CDR1 and CDR2 are MRHNA and SNTAGT. This chain's CDR3 is CASITSRSTTYEQYF. The CDR3 bases are TGTGCCAGCATTACATCGCGTTCCACTACCTACGAGCAGTACTTC.

The chain has TRBV6-1 and TRBJ2-5; 12 bases line up with TRBD1. Germline V lookup: CDR1 MNHNS, CDR2 SASEGT. V trimming: 4 bases; J trimming: 4 bases; junction bases outside the gene matches: 10. The CDR3 has 17 amino acids. CDR3 nucleotide sequence: TGTGCCAGCAGTGGTGGCGGAGGGACAGGGGGCAGAGAGACCCAGTACTTC. It specifies CASSGGGGTGGRETQYF.

The gene calls are TRBV18 and TRBJ1-5; no firm D call. Trimming left V 3 bases short and J 4 bases short, with 10 bases between. Germline V gene data show CDR1 as KGHSH and CDR2 as LQKENI. The length of the CDR3 is 14 residues. For the CDR3, the DNA is TGTGCCAGCTCACCCTTAGATACTAATCAGCCCCAGCATTTT. Protein sequence: CASSPLDTNQPQHF.

This clone was detected only a few times. This chain links TRBV6-6 with TRBJ2-7; D not resolved. V lost 5 bases, J lost 0 bases, and 11 bases lay in between. CDR3 length: 14 amino acids. Germline assignment: CDR1 MNHNY and CDR2 SVGAGI (reference sequence). CDR3 loop: CASSPDRSSYEQYF. The CDR3 DNA reads TGTGCCAGCAGTCCGGATCGGAGCTCCTACGAGCAGTACTTC.

V and J are TRBV29-1 and TRBJ2-1; 11 nucleotides agree with TRBD1. Germline lookup yields CDR1 SQVTM and CDR2 ANQGSEA. The V gene end was trimmed by 2 bases and the J gene end by 11 bases; junction bases not matched to a gene: 5. This CDR3 has 13 residues. The CDR3 region has the DNA TGCAGCGTTGAAAGGGACAGGGGGGACAAGCAGTTCTTC. This translates into CSVERDRGDKQFF.

V usage is TRBV18 and J usage is TRBJ1-5, with TRBD1 as a possible D gene (5 bases). The CDR3 totals 14 residues. Trimming pared 5 bases from V and 0 bases from J, leaving 8 bases between. Germline V gives CDR1 KGHSH, CDR2 LQKENI. CDR3 in amino acids: CASSETDSNQPQHF. The DNA of the CDR3 is TGTGCCAGCTCAGAGACAGATAGCAATCAGCCCCAGCATTTT.

The chain recombines TRBV4-1 with TRBJ2-3, with 8 bases aligning to TRBD1. The germline V gene encodes CDR1 MGHRA and CDR2 YSYEKL. J gave up 4 bases and V 3 bases, and 9 bases lay outside the gene matches. This CDR3 region has 16 residues. The CDR3 bases are TGCGCCAGCAGCCAGGAGCTCAGGGGGCGGCCAGATACGCAGTATTTT. Translating it yields CASSQELRGRPDTQYF.

The rearrangement uses TRBV7-2 and TRBJ1-4, with 9 bases matching TRBD1. This CDR3 has 14 amino acids. The germline gives CDR1 SGHTA, CDR2 FQGNSA. The ends lost 4 bases at V and 5 bases at J; junction bases unmatched: 2. CDR3 coding DNA: TGTGCCAGCAGCTCCGGGACAGGGAATGAAAAACTGTTTTTT. Translating it yields CASSSGTGNEKLFF.

This clone was counted a few times. DNA for the CDR3: TGTGCCAGCACCCAGGACTATAATGAAAAACTGTTTTTT. This codes for CASTQDYNEKLFF. The genes are TRBV2 and TRBJ1-4; no clear D gene. CDR1 SNHLY and CDR2 FYNNEI come from the germline V gene. The length of the CDR3 is 13 residues. The V gene lost 7 bases and the J gene lost 4 bases, with 10 bases spanning the gap.

The chain joins TRBV11-3 to TRBJ2-7, with a weak D call TRBD1 (6 bases). The germline CDR1 and CDR2 sequences are SGHNT and YENEEA. The CDR3 runs 15 residues. Trimming took 4 bases from V and 2 from J, leaving 15 bases between them. CDR3 nucleotide sequence: TGTGCCAGCAGCTCAATTTGGACAGAGACCTACGAGCAGTACTTC. Protein product: CASSSIWTETYEQYF.

The J gene is TRBJ2-1, the V gene TRBV4-2; D is uncertain. Germline values: CDR1 LGHNA, CDR2 YNFKEQ. V shed 0 bases and J shed 8 bases, with 17 bases lying between them. The CDR3 spans 16 residues. The CDR3 DNA is TGTGCCAGCAGCCAAGATTGGATAGCTGTAGACGATGAGCAGTTCTTC. Amino acids: CASSQDWIAVDDEQFF.

The chain carries TRBV19 and TRBJ1-4; D gene unclear. Germline-derived CDR1 and CDR2 are LNHDA and SQIVND (reference sequence). Deletions cut 5 bases from V and 0 bases from J, with 10 bases between. This CDR3 has 15 residues. The DNA of the CDR3 is TGTGCCAGTAGTTCCTCCGGAGCAACTAATGAAAAACTGTTTTTT. Amino acid sequence: CASSSSGATNEKLFF.